This TCR beta chain was captured in a study of cytomegalovirus exposure and HLA in healthy donors. The sample holds one count of this clone. This CDR3 has 14 amino acids. Germline V gene sequence: CDR1 MNHEY, CDR2 SVGAGI. Primers for the PCR totalled 60 Vbeta and 13 Jbeta. TCRdb keeps only in-frame clones here, not all; method: immunoSEQ multiplex PCR. The sample has roughly 130,000 clones, 80% seen once; the top ten hold 2.5% to 3%. This chain connects TRBV6-5 to TRBJ2-5, with 8 bases aligning to TRBD1. The end of the DNA fits TRBJ2-7 better, so the J call may be wrong. The receptor's source is a man aged 25-40 years in good health and CMV-seronegative. Sequencing input: PBMCs. The CDR3 DNA follows: TGTGCCAGCAGTTTCGGACAGGGATCCTACGAGCAGTACTTC. Amino acid sequence: CASSFGQGSYEQYF.